This paragraph reports one T cell receptor beta chain. Trimming left V 0 bases short and J 0 bases short, with 13 bases between. Germline V gene lookup returns CDR1 SGHRS and CDR2 YFSETQ. This CDR3 is built from 16 residues. Sequenced by immunoSEQ multiplex PCR; TCRdb stores in-frame clones only, minus some. The repertoire holds 130,000 to 150,000 clones, roughly nine tenths seen once, with 0.6% to 0.8% in the top ten. The data are from a study of cytomegalovirus exposure and HLA in healthy donors. This chain connects TRBV5-1 to TRBJ2-7; D possibly corresponds to TRBD2 (6 bases). Sequenced sample: PBMCs. The clonotype comes from a man between 18 and 35 years old in good health and CMV-seronegative. The CDR3, as DNA: TGCGCCAGCAGCTTGGTGGTGGGGACTCTCTCCTACGAGCAGTACTTC. This sequence encodes CASSLVVGTLSYEQYF.